This passage covers 16 T cell receptor beta chains from one sample sequenced in a study of T cells after yellow fever vaccination. TCRdb called the 5' RACE reads again in MiXCR, with one record for every CDR3 protein. Among hundreds of thousands of distinct CDR3 sequences listed, around 12% were seen once. The sample was CD4+ T cells sorted from PBMCs, taken 15 days after the yellow fever booster vaccination. Source of these receptors: a man aged 18 to 29 who received the YFV17D yellow fever vaccine.

The chain couples TRBV4-3 to TRBJ1-3, with D unresolved. Trimming shortened V by 0 bases and J by 0 bases, and 9 bases separated the two germline ends. CDR3 length: 16 amino acids. From germline, CDR1 is LGHNA and CDR2 YSLEER. This CDR3 reads CASSQERLSSGNTIYF. CDR3 DNA sequence: TGCGCCAGCAGCCAAGAGAGACTGAGCTCTGGAAACACCATATATTTT.

This clonotype has only a few counts. The chain couples TRBV6-1 to TRBJ1-2; weak D call: TRBD1 (5 bases). The CDR3 loop spans 12 amino acids. Between the trimmed V and J ends, which lost 11 bases and 8 bases, there was a span of 18 bases. The germline V gene encodes CDR1 MNHNS and CDR2 SASEGT. The CDR3 region has the DNA TGTGCCGGTCGAGGGGCCCACGGGGGCTACACCTTC. Residues: CAGRGAHGGYTF.

This rearrangement joins TRBV6-2 or TRBV6-3 to TRBJ2-1, with TRBD2 as a possible D gene (6 bases). The V gene's germline CDR1 is MNHEY and CDR2 SVGEGT. The CDR3 spans 15 residues. The V and J ends lost 10 bases and 6 bases respectively, with 22 bases between them. CDR3 sequence reads: CAIREGGGYSNEQFF. Here the CDR3 DNA reads TGTGCCATCCGGGAAGGTGGGGGGTATAGCAATGAGCAGTTCTTC.

V gene TRBV20-1 combines with J gene TRBJ2-7; 7 nucleotides align to TRBD1. Germline V gene sequence: CDR1 DFQATT, CDR2 SNEGSKA (reference sequence). V lost 1 base and J lost 0; bases outside the gene matches: 3. The CDR3 totals 14 residues. The CDR3 loop reads CSARGGTVSYEQYF. The CDR3 bases are TGCAGTGCTAGAGGGGGGACAGTCTCCTACGAGCAGTACTTC.

This clonotype was seen a few times. V gene TRBV6-6 combines with J gene TRBJ2-7; D is perhaps TRBD1 (5 bases). CDR1 and CDR2 from the germline V gene are MNHNY and SVGAGI (reference sequence). V was clipped by 4 bases and J by 6 bases, with 13 bases between them. The CDR3 has 13 residues. This CDR3 reads CASSLNRQSEQYF. CDR3 DNA sequence: TGTGCCAGCAGTTTAAACCGACAGTCCGAGCAGTACTTC.

The rearrangement joins TRBV4-1 to TRBJ2-1, with 7 bases lining up with TRBD1. From germline, CDR1 is MGHRA and CDR2 YSYEKL. V shed 1 base and J 6 bases; nucleotides not matched to a gene: 9. This CDR3 has 16 amino acids. CDR3 loop: CASSQGVGQTSNEQFF. CDR3 sequence (DNA): TGCGCCAGCAGCCAAGGGGTGGGACAGACTTCCAATGAGCAGTTCTTC.

The chain employs TRBV27 and TRBJ1-4, with D tentatively TRBD1 (6 bases). Germline V gives CDR1 MNHEY, CDR2 SMNVEV (reference sequence). With 6 bases removed from V and 5 bases from J, the gap between germline ends came to 13 bases. The CDR3 is 14 amino acids. The CDR3 bases are TGTGCCAGCAGCAAACAGGGCCTAAATGAAAAACTGTTTTTT. This translates into CASSKQGLNEKLFF. Full variable domain (remainder filled in from reference TRBV27 and TRBJ1-4): EAQVTQNPRYLITVTGKKLTVTCSQNMNHEYMSWYRQDPGLGLRQIYYSMNVEVTDKGDVPEGYKVSRKEKRNFPLILESPSPNQTSLYFCASSKQGLNEKLFFGSGTQLSVL.

The chain couples TRBV27 to TRBJ1-6, with 8 bases identical to TRBD1. This CDR3 comprises 16 residues. The germline gives CDR1 MNHEY, CDR2 SMNVEV (reference sequence). Losses at the gene ends were 4 bases for V and 6 bases for J; bases not matched to a gene: 8. CDR3 loop: CASSSLQGASNSPLHF. The CDR3 DNA reads as TGTGCCAGCAGTTCGTTGCAGGGGGCAAGTAATTCACCCCTCCACTTT.

The chain couples TRBV4-1 to TRBJ2-1, with TRBD2 matching 10 bases. V lost 3 bases to trimming and J lost 5 bases; unmatched junction nucleotides: 7. The CDR3 runs to 16 residues. Per the germline V gene, CDR1 is MGHRA and CDR2 is YSYEKL. The CDR3 DNA reads as TGCGCCAGCAGCCATATTGGCACTAGCGGGGACAATGAGCAGTTCTTC. As protein: CASSHIGTSGDNEQFF.

In this sample, this clonotype turned up a few times. This chain connects TRBV29-1 to TRBJ2-3; D is perhaps TRBD1 (6 bases). The CDR3 length is 13 residues. In germline, CDR1 is SQVTM, CDR2 ANQGSEA. The V and J ends lost 1 base and 5 bases respectively, with 10 bases between them. The CDR3 nucleotides read TGCAGCGTTGAAGCCCAGGGGCTAGATACGCAGTATTTT. Translation gives CSVEAQGLDTQYF.

Only a few counts were recorded for this clonotype. The J gene is TRBJ2-7, the V gene TRBV20-1, with a possible D match to TRBD2 (6 bases). The length of the CDR3 is 15 residues. CDR1 and CDR2 from the germline V gene are DFQATT and SNEGSKA (reference sequence). The CDR3 is CSLRPRGRGSYEQYF. The CDR3, as DNA: TGCAGCCTTAGGCCCCGTGGGCGGGGATCCTACGAGCAGTACTTC.

The chain joins TRBV12-3 or TRBV12-4 to TRBJ2-3, with D unclear. Trimming pared 5 bases from V and 6 bases from J, leaving 15 bases between. The CDR3 totals 14 residues. The CDR3: CASSPIFYRDTQYF. CDR3 nucleotides: TGTGCCAGCAGTCCAATCTTTTATAGGGATACGCAGTATTTT.

This clonotype was seen a few times. The chain carries TRBV5-1 and TRBJ2-1, with D possibly matching TRBD1 (5 bases). Looked up from germline, CDR1 is SGHRS and CDR2 is YFSETQ. The CDR3 sequence is 15 residues long. V was cut by 7 bases and J by 1 base, with 15 bases left in between. CDR3 sequence reads: CASAGPAASYNEQFF. CDR3 bases: TGCGCCAGCGCAGGGCCCGCGGCGTCCTACAATGAGCAGTTCTTC.

This clonotype was picked up a small number of times. The rearrangement uses TRBV7-2 and TRBJ2-5; a weak D match, TRBD1 (6 bases). Germline assignment: CDR1 SGHTA and CDR2 FQGNSA. The CDR3 runs 15 residues. V lost 2 bases and J lost 2, with 12 bases in between. CDR3 DNA: TGTGCCAGCAGCTTACGATGGGACATTCAAGAGACCCAGTACTTC. Translation gives CASSLRWDIQETQYF.

The J gene is TRBJ1-2, the V gene TRBV3-1; possible D gene TRBD1, 5 bases. This CDR3 has 15 residues. Germline CDR1 is LGHDT and CDR2 is YNNKEL (reference sequence). Trimming stripped 3 bases from V and 3 bases from J, with 14 bases between. The CDR3 sequence is CASSHWGGSDYGYTF. CDR3 coding DNA: TGTGCCAGCAGCCACTGGGGGGGATCAGACTATGGCTACACCTTC.

CDR3 DNA: TGCGCCAGCAGCTTGGTCCACAGGGCACCCTCCTACGAGCAGTACGTC. Its protein product is CASSLVHRAPSYEQYV. The chain couples TRBV5-1 to TRBJ2-7; tentatively, D is TRBD1 (6 bases). CDR1 is SGHRS, CDR2 YFSETQ, per germline. The CDR3 totals 16 residues. Trimming pared 0 bases from V and 0 bases from J, leaving 13 bases between.